This T cell receptor (beta chain) was identified during a study of blood T cell repertoires in COVID-19. Whole-study context: Acute and convalescent COVID-19 samples came from the United States, Italy and Spain. In each case, the material was cDNA or gDNA derived from T cells, B-cell-depleted T cells, or PBMCs.

Between the trimmed V and J ends, which lost 4 bases and 5 bases, there was a span of 20 bases. This CDR3 is 16 amino acids long. Germline CDR1 MDHEN, CDR2 SYDVKM. As handled by the study authors: Estimation of nucleated cell counts was performed using reference gene primer amplification. Sequenced by immunoSEQ multiplex PCR; TCRdb stores in-frame clones only, minus some. V, J and clone size derive from that table, while D and trimming were established from the DNA sequence. This repertoire shows some 230,000 clones, more than 75% found once; its top ten account for 7% to 10%. The chain uses TRBV28 and TRBJ1-1; D is unresolved. Sample: peripheral blood. The receptor was derived from a woman older than 75 with COVID-19, enrolled during active disease. The CDR3 here is CASSYWEGALGTEAFF. The CDR3 DNA is TGTGCCAGCAGTTATTGGGAGGGTGCTTTGGGGACTGAAGCTTTCTTT.